The rows below give T cell receptor beta chains drawn from one sample of a study of beta chain features in type 1 diabetes. Clones were sequenced by immunoSEQ multiplex PCR, and TCRdb holds only the in-frame ones, with some missing. The table records about 700,000 clones, 13% of them present only once. The sequencing sample was made of naive CD4+ T cells from blood. These receptors came from a man between 18 and 35 years old with type 1 diabetes. CDR3s include the opening cysteine and the closing phenylalanine or tryptophan. The order of the fields is D gene, CDR3 length, clone size, J gene, V gene, CDR3 DNA, CDR3 protein. D genes are given only for firm matches. Clone sizes are given selectively: once, few, many, or a class where the clone is expanded.

D gene: TRBD1; CDR3 length: 14; clone size: .; J gene: TRBJ2-5; V gene: TRBV9; CDR3 DNA: TGTGCCAGCAGCGCCCAGACAGGGAGAGAGACCCAGTACTTC; CDR3 protein: CASSAQTGRETQYF
D gene: .; CDR3 length: 15; clone size: .; J gene: TRBJ1-6; V gene: TRBV5-1; CDR3 DNA: TGCGCCAGCAGCTTGGCTCCAGGGAGGTGGTCACCCCTCCACTTT; CDR3 protein: CASSLAPGRWSPLHF
D gene: TRBD2; CDR3 length: 17; clone size: .; J gene: TRBJ2-2; V gene: TRBV5-1; CDR3 DNA: TGCGCCAGCAGCTTGACGACTAGCGGGGGGAACACCGGGGAGCTGTTTTTT; CDR3 protein: CASSLTTSGGNTGELFF
D gene: TRBD1; CDR3 length: 12; clone size: .; J gene: TRBJ1-1; V gene: TRBV29-1; CDR3 DNA: TGCAGCGGTCGGGACAGGGAGACTGAAGCTTTCTTT; CDR3 protein: CSGRDRETEAFF
D gene: .; CDR3 length: 17; clone size: .; J gene: TRBJ1-6; V gene: TRBV30; CDR3 DNA: TGTGCCCTTCGGGGGGCTCTTACCCCCTCCTATAATTCACCCCTCCACTTT; CDR3 protein: CALRGALTPSYNSPLHF
D gene: TRBD1; CDR3 length: 15; clone size: few; J gene: TRBJ1-4; V gene: TRBV6-5; CDR3 DNA: TGTGCCAGCAGTTACGGGAACAGGGGGGGTGAAAAACTGTTTTTT; CDR3 protein: CASSYGNRGGEKLFF
D gene: .; CDR3 length: 16; clone size: few; J gene: TRBJ1-1; V gene: TRBV25-1; CDR3 DNA: TGTGCCAGCAGTGTTCTTCGGTTCAGGGGAGATACTGAAGCTTTCTTT; CDR3 protein: CASSVLRFRGDTEAFF
D gene: .; CDR3 length: 14; clone size: .; J gene: TRBJ1-2; V gene: TRBV30; CDR3 DNA: TGTGCCTGGAGTGGCTCGACGACCTCCTATGGCTACACCTTC; CDR3 protein: CAWSGSTTSYGYTF
D gene: TRBD1; CDR3 length: 13; clone size: .; J gene: TRBJ1-2; V gene: TRBV18; CDR3 DNA: TGTGCCAGTCTCAGGGACAGAGACTATGGCTACACCTTC; CDR3 protein: CASLRDRDYGYTF
D gene: .; CDR3 length: 12; clone size: .; J gene: TRBJ2-7; V gene: TRBV30; CDR3 DNA: TGTGCCTGGAGTGTAGCAGGGAACGAGCAGTACTTC; CDR3 protein: CAWSVAGNEQYF
D gene: .; CDR3 length: 12; clone size: few; J gene: TRBJ2-3; V gene: TRBV6-4; CDR3 DNA: TGTGCCAGCAGTGTCTCAGGGGATACGCAGTATTTT; CDR3 protein: CASSVSGDTQYF
D gene: .; CDR3 length: 14; clone size: few; J gene: TRBJ2-7; V gene: TRBV10-1; CDR3 DNA: TGCGCCAGCAGCCCCAGGGGCAGCTCCTACGAGCAGTACTTC; CDR3 protein: CASSPRGSSYEQYF
D gene: .; CDR3 length: 15; clone size: few; J gene: TRBJ1-2; V gene: TRBV5-4; CDR3 DNA: TGTGCCAGCAGCTTGTGGGGGGGCCGGTCCAATGGCTACACCTTC; CDR3 protein: CASSLWGGRSNGYTF
D gene: .; CDR3 length: 10; clone size: few; J gene: TRBJ1-2; V gene: TRBV23-1; CDR3 DNA: TGCGTTACAGGGAACTATGGCTACACCTTC; CDR3 protein: CVTGNYGYTF